These 17 T cell receptor beta chains share one sample of origin, sequenced in a study of cytomegalovirus exposure and HLA in healthy donors. 13 Jbeta primers and 60 Vbeta primers were used for the PCR. Generated by immunoSEQ multiplex PCR, the TCRdb table keeps only in-frame clones and is missing some. The sample has 75,000 to 95,000 clones; roughly 78% are singletons. Sequences were obtained from PBMCs. The origin of the receptors is a male donor in good health and CMV-seropositive.

V and J are TRBV13 and TRBJ2-1; the match to TRBD2 covers 12 bases. With 5 bases clipped from V and 3 bases from J, the junction kept 11 bases outside the gene matches. The CDR3 runs 18 residues. Germline CDR1 is PRHDT and CDR2 is FYEKMQ (reference sequence). The CDR3 reads CASSPPPTSGSGYNEQFF. In DNA form, the CDR3 reads TGTGCCAGCAGCCCGCCGCCGACTAGCGGGAGTGGCTACAATGAGCAGTTCTTC.

This clone was counted between two and nine times. The CDR3, as DNA: TGTGCCAGCAGTTTCCCACATTCCCTATCTCGGACTGGGGCTGAAGCTTTCTTT. This sequence encodes CASSFPHSLSRTGAEAFF. V is TRBV28 and J is TRBJ1-1; D is unclear. From germline, CDR1 is MDHEN and CDR2 SYDVKM. V lost 3 bases to trimming and J lost 6 bases, with 26 bases between them. The CDR3 spans 18 residues.

The J gene is TRBJ1-5, the V gene TRBV6-1; a weak D match, TRBD1 (5 bases). Germline V gene sequence: CDR1 MNHNS, CDR2 SASEGT. V gave up 0 bases and J gave up 5 bases, with 23 bases separating them. There are 19 residues in the CDR3. Written as DNA, the CDR3 is TGTGCCAGCAGTGAAGCCCTGGGACTCGGGGGATACGTCTATCAGCCCCAGCATTTT. Encoded protein: CASSEALGLGGYVYQPQHF.

The rearrangement uses TRBV19 and TRBJ2-1, with no clear D. CDR1 and CDR2 from the germline V gene are LNHDA and SQIVND (reference sequence). The length of the CDR3 is 14 residues. Trimming took 5 bases from V and 8 from J, leaving 16 bases between them. The CDR3 here is CASSPGSLGHEQFF. The DNA of the CDR3 is TGTGCCAGTAGTCCCGGGTCCCTTGGCCATGAGCAGTTCTTC.

The chain combines TRBV27 with TRBJ2-1, with TRBD2 identical over 9 bases. From germline, CDR1 is MNHEY and CDR2 SMNVEV (reference sequence). CDR3 size: 14 residues. J was trimmed by 7 bases and V by 6 bases; bases with no gene match: 7. CDR3 in amino acids: CASRIAGARNEQFF. CDR3 in DNA: TGTGCCAGCAGGATAGCGGGAGCAAGGAATGAGCAGTTCTTC.

The chain recombines TRBV2 with TRBJ2-7; TRBD2 matches 14 bases. The CDR3 extends over 14 amino acids. Unmatched junction bases numbered 6, after V lost 6 bases and J lost 8 bases. Germline-derived CDR1 and CDR2 are SNHLY and FYNNEI. The CDR3 DNA reads as TGTGCCAGCAGAGGACTAGCGGGAGGACTTCAGCAGTACTTC. Encoded protein: CASRGLAGGLQQYF.

V gene TRBV19 combines with J gene TRBJ2-4; 11 nucleotides align to TRBD1. The germline V gene encodes CDR1 LNHDA and CDR2 SQIVND (reference sequence). The CDR3 has 14 amino acids. After removal of 5 bases from V and 5 bases from J, the junction contained 2 bases not matched to a gene. This CDR3 reads CASSGDRGENIQYF. CDR3 in DNA: TGTGCCAGTAGTGGGGACAGGGGGGAAAACATTCAGTACTTC. Full variable domain (rest looked up from reference TRBV19 and TRBJ2-4): DGGITQSPKYLFRKEGQNVTLSCEQNLNHDAMYWYRQDPGQGLRLIYYSQIVNDFQKGDIAEGYSVSREKKESFPLTVTSAQKNPTAFYLCASSGDRGENIQYFGAGTRLSVL.

V is TRBV5-1 and J is TRBJ1-5, with 7 bases that match TRBD1. Germline V lookup: CDR1 SGHRS, CDR2 YFSETQ. The CDR3 consists of 15 residues. V trimming: 5 bases; J trimming: 5 bases; junction bases outside the gene matches: 10. CDR3 nucleotide sequence: TGCGCCAGCAGACTAACAGGGGACGGGGATCAGCCCCAGCATTTT. Translating gives CASRLTGDGDQPQHF.

As for this clone: Other DNA sequences in this sample translate to the same CDR3. V usage is TRBV6-1 and J usage is TRBJ1-1, with a weak D call TRBD1 (5 bases). This CDR3 region has 16 residues. Trimming cost V 3 bases and J 3 bases, with 17 bases left between them. Germline V CDR1 and CDR2: MNHNS, SASEGT. The CDR3 DNA reads TGTGCCAGCAGTGAGGCATTGGCCAGGGTGTACACTGAAGCTTTCTTT. Translation gives CASSEALARVYTEAFF.

This clone has a single count. The rearrangement links TRBV9 to TRBJ1-2, with 10 bases fitting TRBD1. There are 15 residues in the CDR3. J lost 4 bases, V lost 4 bases, and 7 bases had no gene match. Germline values: CDR1 SGDLS, CDR2 YYNGEE. In nucleotides, the CDR3 is TGTGCCAGCAGCTCCGGTGGGACAGGGGCCTATGGCTACACCTTC. Encoded protein: CASSSGGTGAYGYTF.

The chain recombines TRBV6-1 with TRBJ2-3; D remains ambiguous. The CDR3 is 13 amino acids. Germline V gene data show CDR1 as MNHNS and CDR2 as SASEGT. V lost 1 base and J 4 bases, leaving 6 bases between the germline ends. This CDR3 is CASSEETPDTQYF. The CDR3, as DNA: TGTGCCAGCAGTGAAGAGACTCCAGATACGCAGTATTTT.

J is TRBJ1-4 and V is TRBV2; 7 positions match TRBD1. This CDR3 has 15 residues. CDR1 SNHLY and CDR2 FYNNEI come from the germline V gene. J gave up 5 bases and V 4 bases, and 7 bases lay outside the gene matches. The CDR3 loop reads CASSATGQANEKLFF. The CDR3 DNA is TGTGCCAGCAGTGCGACAGGGCAGGCGAATGAAAAACTGTTTTTT.

The chain employs TRBV4-2 and TRBJ1-4; 9 positions agree with TRBD1. The CDR3 has 17 amino acids. CDR1 LGHNA and CDR2 YNFKEQ come from the germline V gene. The junction had 9 bases not matched to a gene; V was cut back by 0 bases and J by 7 bases. CDR3 residues: CASSQDLVGQGSEKLFF. In DNA form, the CDR3 reads TGTGCCAGCAGCCAAGATCTGGTGGGACAGGGAAGTGAAAAACTGTTTTTT.

The chain combines TRBV5-8 with TRBJ1-2; tentative D call: TRBD1 (6 bases). V lost 2 bases to trimming and J lost 2 bases, with 13 bases between them. Per germline, CDR1 SGHTS and CDR2 YDEGEE. The CDR3 is 15 amino acids. CDR3 nucleotide sequence: TGTGCCAGCAGCTTAGGGGGAGTGAGGAACTATGGCTACACCTTC. It yields the protein CASSLGGVRNYGYTF.

The chain links TRBV6-1 to TRBJ1-1, with D possibly matching TRBD1 (5 bases). This CDR3 is built from 13 residues. V lost 6 bases, J lost 12 bases, and 20 bases lay in between. CDR1 and CDR2 (germline): MNHNS, SASEGT. The CDR3 DNA follows: TGTGCCAGCAGCCGCGACAGCCTGGGAGGACCTTTCTTT. It translates to CASSRDSLGGPFF.

The chain joins TRBV14 to TRBJ2-1, with a tentative D call TRBD1 (7 bases). The germline CDR1 and CDR2 sequences are SGHDN and FVKESK. This CDR3 has 17 residues. Trimming shortened V by 0 bases and J by 9 bases, and 21 bases separated the two germline ends. CDR3 region: CASSQDFQGGATGEQFF. CDR3 nucleotides: TGTGCCAGCAGCCAAGATTTCCAGGGGGGCGCAACCGGTGAGCAGTTCTTC.

The chain joins TRBV7-3 to TRBJ2-7, with a tentative D call TRBD1 (5 bases). Deletions cut 5 bases from V and 1 base from J, with 12 bases between. The germline gives CDR1 SGHTA, CDR2 FQGTGA. The CDR3 is 14 amino acids. The CDR3 DNA sequence: TGTGCCAGCAGCCCCCAGGGTGTTTCCTACGAGCAGTACTTC. Translation: CASSPQGVSYEQYF.